A single sample gave rise to the 24 T cell receptor beta chains below, sequenced in a study of OX40 agonist ivuxolimab in advanced cancers. The library was obtained by the immunoSEQ multiplex PCR assay. As stored in TCRdb, this immuneACCESS dataset retains in-frame rearrangements with V and J assigned. A fraction of the clones does not appear; measured against another copy, unresolved V genes explain less than half of the discrepancy, and the remainder lacks a known reason. This sample gives roughly 91,000 clones in total; roughly 95% of them show up just once. The ten largest clones take up about 2% of the sample. The source material was CD4+ or CD8+ T cells sorted from blood, sampled in a trial of the OX40 agonist ivuxolimab. Receptors originate from an adult with an advanced solid tumor such as melanoma, head and neck, liver or kidney cancer.

The gene calls are TRBV9 and TRBJ2-3, with TRBD2 matching over 9 bases. Germline CDR1 is SGDLS and CDR2 is YYNGEE. The CDR3 runs 16 residues. Trimming took 0 bases from V and 2 from J; bases not matched to a gene: 4. CDR3 region: CASSVEAGGYTDTQYF. CDR3 in DNA: TGTGCCAGCAGCGTAGAGGCGGGAGGGTACACAGATACGCAGTATTTT. The full variable domain, its missing parts supplied by reference TRBV9 and TRBJ2-3, is DSGVTQTPKHLITATGQRVTLRCSPRSGDLSVYWYQQSLDQGLQFLIQYYNGEERAKGNILERFSAQQFPDLHSELNLSSLELGDSALYFCASSVEAGGYTDTQYFGPGTRLTVL.

This chain joins TRBV27 and TRBJ2-7; possible D gene TRBD1, 6 bases. Looked up from germline, CDR1 is MNHEY and CDR2 is SMNVEV (reference sequence). V lost 3 bases to trimming and J lost 0 bases, with 12 bases between them. The CDR3 loop spans 15 amino acids. In nucleotides, the CDR3 is TGTGCCAGCAGTTTCCAAGGGGGATTCTCCTACGAGCAGTACTTC. Translation: CASSFQGGFSYEQYF.

The chain is built from TRBV7-8 and TRBJ2-4, with D possibly being TRBD1 or TRBD2 (5 bases each). Deletions cut 0 bases from V and 8 bases from J, with 8 bases between. Germline V gene lookup returns CDR1 SGHVS and CDR2 FQNEAQ. This CDR3 contains 13 residues. CDR3 nucleotides: TGTGCCAGCAGCTTAGCGGGGGATCACATTCAGTACTTC. This sequence encodes CASSLAGDHIQYF.

This chain connects TRBV7-9 to TRBJ2-7; perhaps D is TRBD1 or TRBD2 (6 bases each). This CDR3 has 13 amino acids. Trimming removed 4 bases from V and 5 bases from J, with 12 bases in between. Germline-derived CDR1 and CDR2 are SEHNR and FQNEAQ (reference sequence). The CDR3 loop reads CASSSWGADEQYF. The CDR3, as DNA: TGTGCCAGCAGCTCTTGGGGGGCCGACGAGCAGTACTTC.

The genes are TRBV2 and TRBJ2-7, with D perhaps matching TRBD2 (5 bases). CDR1 is SNHLY and CDR2 is FYNNEI in the germline V gene. V was clipped by 8 bases and J by 2 bases, with 13 bases between them. The CDR3 is made up of 13 amino acids. In DNA form, the CDR3 reads TGTGCCAGCGGCTACCGCGGGCCCTACGAGCAGTACTTC. It is translated as CASGYRGPYEQYF.

The chain uses TRBV21-1 and TRBJ2-1; the D call of TRBD2 is as the table states it, not checked on the DNA. TRBV21-1 is given as a pseudogene. The CDR3 totals 16 residues. As DNA, the CDR3 is TGTGCCAGCAGCGGGCCTCTGCGGGAGGGCTGCGATGAGCAGTTCTTC. Encoded protein: CASSGPLREGCDEQFF.

The V gene is TRBV18, the J gene TRBJ1-4, with D maybe TRBD1 (6 bases). Germline lookup yields CDR1 KGHSH and CDR2 LQKENI. The CDR3 runs 17 residues. The V and J ends lost 2 bases and 7 bases respectively, with 20 bases between them. CDR3 nucleotides: TGTGCCAGCTCACCAGAACCCTATTCGGACAGCCCTGAAAAACTGTTTTTT. Amino acids: CASSPEPYSDSPEKLFF.

The count of this clone is one. The chain couples TRBV4-1 to TRBJ1-6, with D possibly matching TRBD1 (6 bases). Deletions cut 0 bases from V and 2 bases from J, with 8 bases between. Germline V CDR1 and CDR2: MGHRA, YSYEKL. This CDR3 is 16 amino acids long. This chain's CDR3 is CASSQEGGPYNSPLHF. The CDR3 DNA is TGCGCCAGCAGCCAAGAGGGGGGCCCCTATAATTCACCCCTCCACTTT.

The V call is TRBV7-9, the J call TRBJ1-4; the D gene is possibly TRBD1 (5 bases). Trimming removed 4 bases at V and 4 bases at J, with 13 bases between. This CDR3 has 15 amino acids. Germline V gives CDR1 SEHNR, CDR2 FQNEAQ (reference sequence). The CDR3 is CASSSSREVNEKLFF. In nucleotides, the CDR3 is TGTGCCAGCAGCTCAAGCAGGGAGGTTAATGAAAAACTGTTTTTT. The entire variable domain, with the rest obtained from reference TRBV7-9 and TRBJ1-4, is as follows: DTGVSQNPRHKITKRGQNVTFRCDPISEHNRLYWYRQTLGQGPEFLTYFQNEAQLEKSRLLSDRFSAERPKGSFSTLEIQRTEQGDSAMYLCASSSSREVNEKLFFGSGTQLSVL.

This rearrangement joins TRBV27 to TRBJ2-2; 10 bases align to TRBD2. Unmatched junction bases numbered 6, after V lost 3 bases and J lost 5 bases. The germline CDR1 and CDR2 sequences are MNHEY and SMNVEV (reference sequence). The length of the CDR3 is 16 residues. The CDR3 loop reads CASSFVSGGLTGELFF. Written as DNA, the CDR3 is TGTGCCAGCAGTTTTGTTAGCGGGGGGTTGACCGGGGAGCTGTTTTTT.

CDR3 sequence (DNA): TGTGCCAGCAGTCGACCTGGGACAGGGAACGAGCAGTACTTC. Protein product: CASSRPGTGNEQYF. The rearrangement links TRBV28 to TRBJ2-7, with 9 bases matching TRBD1. The CDR3 extends over 14 amino acids. V shed 5 bases and J 5 bases; nucleotides not matched to a gene: 7. Germline loops: CDR1 MDHEN, CDR2 SYDVKM.

The V and J genes are TRBV5-8 and TRBJ2-3, with 9 bases lining up with TRBD1. The trim removed 4 bases at V and 6 bases at J, leaving 12 bases unmatched. Germline V gene lookup returns CDR1 SGHTS and CDR2 YDEGEE. The CDR3 contains 16 residues. CDR3 in amino acids: CASSPGTGPIADTQYF. CDR3 nucleotides: TGTGCCAGCAGCCCCGGGACAGGGCCCATCGCGGATACGCAGTATTTT.

The rearrangement uses TRBV27 and TRBJ2-7; 7 bases agree with TRBD2. Trimming cost V 5 bases and J 0 bases; bases outside gene matches: 4. Germline CDR1 MNHEY, CDR2 SMNVEV (reference sequence). This CDR3 comprises 14 residues. The CDR3 reads CASSDTGGSYEQYF. The CDR3 DNA reads TGTGCCAGCAGTGACACGGGGGGCTCCTACGAGCAGTACTTC.

This chain connects TRBV6-5 to TRBJ2-7; D gene uncertain. This CDR3 contains 14 residues. The germline V gene has CDR1 MNHEY and CDR2 SVGAGI. Trimming pared 2 bases from V and 0 bases from J, leaving 8 bases between. In nucleotides, the CDR3 is TGTGCCAGCAGTTACACGGTAACCTCCTACGAGCAGTACTTC. It translates to CASSYTVTSYEQYF.

This chain uses TRBV7-7 with TRBJ2-5, with 7 bases aligning to TRBD1. The germline gives CDR1 SSHAT, CDR2 FNYEAQ (reference sequence). CDR3 length: 14 amino acids. V was pared by 6 bases and J by 4 bases, with 8 bases of the junction left unmatched. Here the CDR3 DNA reads TGTGCCAGCAGACCTACTCCAGGGGGAGAGACCCAGTACTTC. Residues: CASRPTPGGETQYF.

The chain links TRBV14 to TRBJ2-7; 7 nucleotides match TRBD2. The CDR3 has 14 amino acids. Looked up from germline, CDR1 is SGHDN and CDR2 is FVKESK. Trimming removed 2 bases from V and 11 bases from J; junction bases left unmatched: 12. The CDR3 DNA follows: TGTGCCAGCAGCCAAATGATACGGGAGGCCCCAGAGTACTTC. It translates to CASSQMIREAPEYF. The full variable domain, completed using reference TRBV14 and TRBJ2-7, is EAGVTQFPSHSVIEKGQTVTLRCDPISGHDNLYWYRRVMGKEIKFLLHFVKESKQDESGMPNNRFLAERTGGTYSTLKVQPAELEDSGVYFCASSQMIREAPEYFGPGTRLTVT.

The V gene is TRBV12-5, the J gene TRBJ1-1; D might be TRBD1 (6 bases). V was pared by 6 bases and J by 0 bases, with 11 bases between. The CDR3 runs 14 residues. Germline V gene sequence: CDR1 LGHNT, CDR2 FRNRAP. DNA for the CDR3: TGTGCTAGTGGGAAGACAGGAATGAACACTGAAGCTTTCTTT. Protein product: CASGKTGMNTEAFF.

V and J are TRBV9 and TRBJ2-1, with TRBD1 as a possible D gene (6 bases). Trimming shortened V by 0 bases and J by 4 bases, and 11 bases separated the two germline ends. The CDR3 extends over 15 amino acids. Germline V gene data show CDR1 as SGDLS and CDR2 as YYNGEE. CDR3 loop: CASSVEGDSYNEQFF. The CDR3 nucleotides are TGTGCCAGCAGCGTAGAGGGGGATTCGTACAATGAGCAGTTCTTC.

V usage is TRBV6-5 and J usage is TRBJ1-2, with D perhaps TRBD1 (6 bases). This CDR3 has 13 residues. Germline CDR1 reads MNHEY; CDR2 reads SVGAGI. V was clipped by 6 bases and J by 4 bases, with 12 bases between them. CDR3 bases: TGTGCCAGCAGCAACGGGGGCGTCTATGGCTACACCTTC. Protein: CASSNGGVYGYTF.

In this sample, this clone turned up a few times. V usage is TRBV30 and J usage is TRBJ1-4; TRBD1 matches at 11 bases. Germline assignment: CDR1 GTSNPN and CDR2 SVGIG (reference sequence). CDR3 length equals 15 residues. J was trimmed by 8 bases and V by 0 bases; bases with no gene match: 5. DNA of the CDR3: TGTGCCTGGAGTGTTGGAGGACAGGGGGCGGAAAAACTGTTTTTT. It is translated as CAWSVGGQGAEKLFF.

V is TRBV10-1 and J is TRBJ1-2; no firm D call. Germline loops: CDR1 WNHNN, CDR2 SYGVQD (reference sequence). Between the trimmed V and J ends, which lost 3 bases and 0 bases, there was a span of 5 bases. This CDR3 region has 13 residues. As DNA, the CDR3 is TGCGCCAGCAGTGAAAGTCCTAACTATGGCTACACCTTC. Translated: CASSESPNYGYTF.

This rearrangement joins TRBV6-1 to TRBJ2-1, with D unclear. The CDR3 consists of 11 residues. The germline V gene encodes CDR1 MNHNS and CDR2 SASEGT. V lost 4 bases to trimming and J lost 12 bases, with 10 bases between them. CDR3 bases: TGTGCCAGCAGTGTCTCTGGCTGGCAGTTCTTC. Translation: CASSVSGWQFF.

This chain uses TRBV10-3 with TRBJ2-7; 8 bases agree with TRBD2. The CDR3 has 19 amino acids. Germline-derived CDR1 and CDR2 are ENHRY and SYGVKD. V shed 0 bases, J shed 2 bases, and the junction held 15 bases outside the gene matches. The CDR3 loop is CAISESARGIGAGAYEQYF. DNA for the CDR3: TGTGCCATCAGTGAGTCGGCCCGAGGTATCGGAGCGGGGGCCTACGAGCAGTACTTC.

This chain links TRBV18 with TRBJ2-7; D possibly uses TRBD1 or TRBD2 (5 bases each). V lost 2 bases and J 7 bases, leaving 18 bases between the germline ends. Germline V gene data show CDR1 as KGHSH and CDR2 as LQKENI. The CDR3 is 15 amino acids. DNA of the CDR3: TGTGCCAGCTCACCAGGCACAGGCGCAGCGGAGGAGCAGTACTTC. Its protein product is CASSPGTGAAEEQYF.